Presented here are 17 T cell receptor beta chains from one specimen sequenced in a study of CD8 T cells in ankylosing spondylitis. TCRdb ran MiXCR on the 5' RACE reads and lists one entry per CDR3 protein. The sample contains 85,000 to 100,000 distinct CDR3 sequences, roughly 8.3% of which appear only once. The sample taken for sequencing was blood, either unsorted or a sorted T cell fraction (not recorded which). The receptors stem from a male donor with ankylosing spondylitis or in good health (not recorded which).

This clonotype was seen repeatedly, ten times or more. The chain combines TRBV7-9 with TRBJ1-2; TRBD1 agrees at 8 bases. This CDR3 is 12 amino acids long. The V gene end was trimmed by 5 bases and the J gene end by 6 bases; junction bases not matched to a gene: 2. Germline-derived CDR1 and CDR2 are SEHNR and FQNEAQ (reference sequence). The CDR3 loop is CASSATGDGYTF. As DNA, the CDR3 is TGTGCCAGCAGCGCGACAGGGGATGGCTACACCTTC. Drawing the rest from reference TRBV7-9 and TRBJ1-2, the complete variable domain is DTGVSQNPRHKITKRGQNVTFRCDPISEHNRLYWYRQTLGQGPEFLTYFQNEAQLEKSRLLSDRFSAERPKGSFSTLEIQRTEQGDSAMYLCASSATGDGYTFGSGTRLTVV.

Regarding this clonotype: With a much larger clone just one base away, this may be a read error. The gene calls are TRBV10-3 and TRBJ2-5, with 7 nucleotides matching TRBD2. V trimming: 8 bases; J trimming: 5 bases; junction bases outside the gene matches: 5. This CDR3 is built from 12 residues. Germline V gene data show CDR1 as ENHRY and CDR2 as SYGVKD. The CDR3 coding sequence is TGTGCCATCGGGGGGGTCGGGGAGACCCAGTACTTC. Translation gives CAIGGVGETQYF.

This clonotype was seen ten or more times. The J gene is TRBJ2-3, the V gene TRBV9; D ambiguous. CDR1 and CDR2 (germline): SGDLS, YYNGEE. Trimming took 4 bases from V and 3 from J, leaving 9 bases between them. There are 13 residues in the CDR3. CDR3 sequence (DNA): TGTGCCAGCAGCACCGTGGGGACAGATACGCAGTATTTT. Encoded protein: CASSTVGTDTQYF.

Only a few counts were recorded for this clonotype. The chain links TRBV12-3 or TRBV12-4 to TRBJ2-7, with D perhaps TRBD2 (6 bases). V was pared by 7 bases and J by 0 bases, with 10 bases between. The CDR3 totals 13 residues. CDR3 DNA sequence: TGTGCCAGCACCCCCGGGGGCTCCTACGAGCAGTACTTC. Translated, it gives CASTPGGSYEQYF.

The table lists this clonotype with many counts. The V call is TRBV18, the J call TRBJ1-3; 7 bases align to TRBD1. The CDR3 runs 15 residues. The trim removed 3 bases at V and 3 bases at J, leaving 5 bases unmatched. CDR1 is KGHSH, CDR2 LQKENI, per germline. CDR3 in amino acids: CASSPGTAIGNTIYF. The DNA of the CDR3 is TGTGCCAGCTCACCCGGGACAGCGATTGGAAACACCATATATTTT.

This clonotype was seen many times. The V call is TRBV7-9, the J call TRBJ1-2; the D is unclear. V lost 0 bases and J 8 bases, leaving 7 bases between the germline ends. CDR1 and CDR2 (germline): SEHNR, FQNEAQ (reference sequence). The CDR3 is 12 amino acids. The CDR3 DNA is TGTGCCAGCAGCTTAGCGACACACGGCTACACCTTC. Protein: CASSLATHGYTF.

This clonotype was detected ten times or more. J is TRBJ1-2 and V is TRBV20-1, with D possibly matching TRBD1 (5 bases). CDR3 length equals 14 residues. Germline assignment: CDR1 DFQATT and CDR2 SNEGSKA (reference sequence). Trimming removed 6 bases from V and 4 bases from J, with 18 bases in between. CDR3 sequence: CSASGGGETYGYTF. CDR3 DNA sequence: TGCAGTGCCTCAGGTGGGGGGGAGACCTATGGCTACACCTTC.

In this sample, this clonotype turned up many times. This chain connects TRBV18 to TRBJ2-1; no clear D. V was cut by 5 bases and J by 11 bases, with 13 bases left in between. CDR3 length equals 12 residues. The germline gives CDR1 KGHSH, CDR2 LQKENI. CDR3 residues: CASSVDAGQQFF. The CDR3, as DNA: TGTGCCAGCTCAGTAGACGCTGGGCAGCAGTTCTTC.

This clonotype appeared a few times. The chain recombines TRBV9 with TRBJ1-2, with no clear D. CDR1 is SGDLS and CDR2 is YYNGEE in the germline V gene. The V end lost 5 bases, the J end lost 1 base, and 9 bases lay between the germline ends. This CDR3 is 13 amino acids long. The CDR3 protein is CASSTGGNYGYTF. In DNA form, the CDR3 reads TGTGCCAGCAGTACTGGCGGTAACTATGGCTACACCTTC. The full variable domain, completed using reference TRBV9 and TRBJ1-2, is DSGVTQTPKHLITATGQRVTLRCSPRSGDLSVYWYQQSLDQGLQFLIQYYNGEERAKGNILERFSAQQFPDLHSELNLSSLELGDSALYFCASSTGGNYGYTFGSGTRLTVV.

At least ten counts were recorded for this clonotype. The chain links TRBV10-3 to TRBJ2-2; 8 bases line up with TRBD2. V shed 2 bases and J 1 base; nucleotides not matched to a gene: 0. The CDR3 sequence is 15 residues long. Germline CDR1 ENHRY, CDR2 SYGVKD. The CDR3 DNA reads TGTGCCATCAGTGAGCTAGCGGGGAACACCGGGGAGCTGTTTTTT. Protein product: CAISELAGNTGELFF.

This clonotype occurred many times. This chain links TRBV5-1 with TRBJ1-4; D unclear. The CDR3 sequence is 15 residues long. Trimming took 0 bases from V and 3 from J, leaving 9 bases between them. The V gene's germline CDR1 is SGHRS and CDR2 YFSETQ. The CDR3 DNA reads TGCGCCAGCAGCTTGGCCGCGGGAGCTAATGAAAAACTGTTTTTT. Translated, it gives CASSLAAGANEKLFF.

In this sample, this clonotype turned up many times. The rearrangement joins TRBV20-1 to TRBJ2-5; 7 bases map to TRBD1. V was clipped by 6 bases and J by 2 bases; unmatched bases: 9. Per germline, CDR1 DFQATT and CDR2 SNEGSKA (reference sequence). The CDR3 sequence is 14 residues long. CDR3 in amino acids: CSAPPGQTQETQYF. In nucleotides, the CDR3 is TGCAGTGCCCCACCGGGACAGACGCAAGAGACCCAGTACTTC.

Turning to this clonotype: This may stem from a read error, because a much larger clone lies one nucleotide away. The V gene is TRBV7-2, the J gene TRBJ2-7, with 8 positions matching TRBD2. The CDR3 spans 16 residues. Germline V gives CDR1 SGHTA, CDR2 FQGNSA. The CDR3 loop reads CASSLELAVSSYEQSF. The CDR3 bases are TGTGCCAGCAGCTTAGAACTAGCGGTTAGCTCCTACGAGCAGTCCTTC.

At least ten counts were recorded for this clonotype. The chain links TRBV20-1 to TRBJ2-3; 14 bases map to TRBD2. Trimming removed 6 bases from V and 7 bases from J; junction bases left unmatched: 6. This CDR3 contains 14 residues. In germline, CDR1 is DFQATT, CDR2 SNEGSKA (reference sequence). CDR3 in DNA: TGCAGTGCCCCAGGGACTAGCGGGAGCCATACGCAGTATTTT. This translates into CSAPGTSGSHTQYF.

This clonotype was seen at least ten times. This chain joins TRBV20-1 and TRBJ1-5; D possibly corresponds to TRBD1 (5 bases). Germline CDR1 is DFQATT and CDR2 is SNEGSKA (reference sequence). The CDR3 is made up of 14 amino acids. The V gene lost 2 bases and the J gene lost 0 bases, with 8 bases spanning the gap. CDR3 in DNA: TGCAGTGCTAGAAGAGGGGATAGCAATCAGCCCCAGCATTTT. Translated: CSARRGDSNQPQHF.

The gene calls are TRBV6-2 or TRBV6-3 and TRBJ1-4; TRBD1 agrees at 9 bases. The CDR3 has 16 residues. J was trimmed by 0 bases and V by 8 bases; bases with no gene match: 7. The germline V gene has CDR1 MNHEY and CDR2 SVGEGT. Written as DNA, the CDR3 is TGTGCCAGCTCCGGGACAGGGAGATCAACTAATGAAAAACTGTTTTTT. It codes for CASSGTGRSTNEKLFF.

The rearrangement joins TRBV3-1 to TRBJ2-7; 7 nucleotides align to TRBD1. CDR1 and CDR2 from the germline V gene are LGHDT and YNNKEL (reference sequence). V lost 4 bases, J lost 0 bases, and 9 bases stayed unmatched. The CDR3 runs to 16 residues. CDR3 nucleotide sequence: TGTGCCAGCAGCCCCCGGACAGGAATAATCTCCTACGAGCAGTACTTC. Its translation is CASSPRTGIISYEQYF.